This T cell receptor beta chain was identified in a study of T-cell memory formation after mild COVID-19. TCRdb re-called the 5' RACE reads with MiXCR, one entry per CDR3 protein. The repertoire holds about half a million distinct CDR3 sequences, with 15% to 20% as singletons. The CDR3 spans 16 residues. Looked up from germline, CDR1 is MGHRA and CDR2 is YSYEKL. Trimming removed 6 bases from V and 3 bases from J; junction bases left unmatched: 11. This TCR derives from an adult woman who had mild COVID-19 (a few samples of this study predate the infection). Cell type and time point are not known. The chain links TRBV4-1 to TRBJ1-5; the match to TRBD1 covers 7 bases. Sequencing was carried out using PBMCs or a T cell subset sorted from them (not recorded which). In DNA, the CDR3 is TGCGCCAGCAGTCCGAGGGGGCGAGAGACCAATCAGCCCCAGCATTTT. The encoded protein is CASSPRGRETNQPQHF.